This T cell receptor (beta chain) was captured by sequencing in a study of T cell changes during pregnancy in multiple sclerosis. Germline V CDR1 and CDR2: SQVTM, ANQGSEA. The CDR3 length is 15 residues. The V gene end was trimmed by 2 bases and the J gene end by 4 bases; junction bases not matched to a gene: 7. Data came from immunoSEQ multiplex PCR; TCRdb stores just in-frame clones and leaves some out. The sample holds more than 50,000 clones; roughly 91% are singletons and the top ten take about 0.85%. The sample consisted of peripheral blood, taken before pregnancy. The chain has TRBV29-1 and TRBJ2-3, with TRBD2 matching over 9 bases. This clonotype was sampled from a female donor with multiple sclerosis, enrolled in a pregnancy study. The chain's CDR3 is CSVESSSGESDTQYF. CDR3 coding DNA: TGCAGCGTTGAATCGTCTAGCGGGGAGTCAGATACGCAGTATTTT.